These 9 T cell receptor beta chains were sequenced from one sample in a study of shared clonotypes between healthy human individuals. The repertoire was sequenced with immunoSEQ multiplex PCR; TCRdb's copy has only in-frame clones and lacks some. The repertoire holds approximately 2,000,000 clones, with around 92% as singletons. The sequenced material came from naive CD4+ T cells from PBMCs. Described subset: CD45RA+ positively selected. Receptors originate from a man younger than 35 in good health. Some clones in this sample may be carry-over from other donors' samples.

This chain uses TRBV5-1 with TRBJ2-1, with D possibly matching TRBD1 (5 bases). The CDR3 is 15 residues long. CDR1 and CDR2 from the germline V gene are SGHRS and YFSETQ. Trimming left V 2 bases short and J 2 bases short, with 11 bases between. The CDR3, as DNA: TGCGCCAGCAGCTTCCAGGGTGACCCCTACAATGAGCAGTTCTTC. This encodes CASSFQGDPYNEQFF.

The chain combines TRBV11-3 with TRBJ1-3, with D perhaps matching TRBD1 (6 bases). CDR3 length equals 14 residues. Germline V lookup: CDR1 SGHNT, CDR2 YENEEA. Trimming took off 5 bases at V and 1 base at J, with 9 bases between the two ends. The CDR3 loop reads CASSRTGSGNTIYF. The CDR3 DNA reads as TGTGCCAGCAGCCGCACAGGGTCTGGAAACACCATATATTTT.

Details on this clone: One end of the junction is discordant with germline, which a read error may explain. The chain couples TRBV28 to TRBJ2-1; tentative D call: TRBD1 (6 bases). The CDR3 loop spans 13 amino acids. Germline CDR1 reads MDHEN; CDR2 reads SYDVKM. CDR3 protein: CASSLRKWGQALF. The CDR3 coding sequence is TGTGCCAGCAGTCTACGGAAATGGGGACAAGCGCTCTTC.

V gene TRBV27 combines with J gene TRBJ2-5, with TRBD2 as a possible D gene (5 bases). Germline V gene lookup returns CDR1 MNHEY and CDR2 SMNVEV (reference sequence). The V end was cut by 7 bases, the J end by 1 base, with 13 bases between. The CDR3 is 14 residues long. This CDR3 reads CASNPYGVQETQYF. The DNA for the CDR3 is TGTGCCAGCAATCCTTACGGGGTCCAAGAGACCCAGTACTTC.

The gene calls are TRBV7-2 and TRBJ2-7, with 8 positions matching TRBD2. The CDR3 contains 15 residues. Looked up from germline, CDR1 is SGHTA and CDR2 is FQGNSA. V gave up 1 base and J gave up 2 bases; unmatched junction bases: 4. CDR3 nucleotides: TGTGCCAGCAGCTTAGGGTTAGCGGGGCCCTACGAGCAGTACTTC. Its protein product is CASSLGLAGPYEQYF.

This chain joins TRBV5-1 and TRBJ2-3, with D tentatively TRBD1 (6 bases). Germline lookup yields CDR1 SGHRS and CDR2 YFSETQ. The CDR3 runs 15 residues. V shed 0 bases and J shed 4 bases, with 12 bases lying between them. CDR3 DNA sequence: TGCGCCAGCAGCTTGGTAGGCAGGGGATCAGATACGCAGTATTTT. Protein: CASSLVGRGSDTQYF.

This chain links TRBV2 with TRBJ2-5, with 7 bases lining up with TRBD1. J was trimmed by 4 bases and V by 4 bases; bases with no gene match: 6. The CDR3 spans 14 residues. CDR1 and CDR2 from the germline V gene are SNHLY and FYNNEI. The CDR3 bases are TGTGCCAGCAGTGCGCAGGGGGTTAGAGAGACCCAGTACTTC. Translated: CASSAQGVRETQYF. Together with reference TRBV2 and TRBJ2-5, the CDR3 gives the full variable domain: EPEVTQTPSHQVTQMGQEVILRCVPISNHLYFYWYRQILGQKVEFLVSFYNNEISEKSEIFDDQFSVERPDGSNFTLKIRSTKLEDSAMYFCASSAQGVRETQYFGPGTRLLVL.

The chain carries TRBV28 and TRBJ2-7; D ambiguous. The CDR3 runs 17 residues. Per germline, CDR1 MDHEN and CDR2 SYDVKM. Trimming took off 4 bases at V and 0 bases at J, with 19 bases between the two ends. The CDR3 is CASSSLGGRPSSYEQYF. DNA for the CDR3: TGTGCCAGCAGTTCACTGGGCGGACGCCCGAGCTCCTACGAGCAGTACTTC.

In this sample, this clone turned up once. The V gene is TRBV19, the J gene TRBJ1-4; D gene unclear. The CDR3 consists of 15 residues. Germline V gene data show CDR1 as LNHDA and CDR2 as SQIVND (reference sequence). Trimming stripped 4 bases from V and 8 bases from J, with 17 bases between. The CDR3 spells CASSTHLPPREKLFF. In DNA, the CDR3 is TGTGCCAGTAGTACACACTTACCCCCGCGAGAAAAACTGTTTTTT.